This paragraph covers one T cell receptor beta chain sequence. Its antigen target is currently unknown. One base away there is no much larger clone; base qualities are not given. What the treatment or condition label conveys for this sample: allogeneic hematopoietic cell transplantation with graft depleted of TCRalphabeta T cells and CD19 B cells. The transplant recipients were children given TCRalphabeta/CD19-depleted allogeneic hematopoietic cell grafts. The library was obtained by PCR. Sequenced on an Illumina HiSeq 2500. TCR libraries were prepared with molecular barcoding, using unique molecular identifiers to normalize TCRbeta repertoire quantification. In TCRdb, the public reads were trimmed at Q25 with fastp and aligned with MiXCR, with productive beta chains retained. Merged by CDR3 protein, the rows form single entries marked with the most common genes and DNA. A total of about 540,000 distinct CDR3 sequences appear in this sample, over 20% of them only once. The top ten constitute 35% to 40% of the sample.

This record belongs to a study of T-cell reconstitution after alpha-beta-depleted transplantation in children (dated by TCRdb to the mid-2010s). About the study as a whole: Using TCR repertoire profiling, the study quantitatively followed how T-cell immune reconstitution unfolded in children after TCRalphabeta/CD19-depleted allogeneic hematopoietic cell transplantation. Study-wide conclusions, independent of this receptor: Hyperexpanded clone frequencies declined over subsequent months; after one year, T-cell counts and TCRbeta diversity were mostly attributed to newly produced T cells. In some patients, high TCRbeta diversity at day 60 was attributed to recipient T cells and intrathymic progenitors that had survived conditioning. The apparently early recovery of alphabetaT-cell counts about two months after transplant reportedly depended on only several hundred rapidly expanded clones that came from non-depleted graft cells.

The CDR3 covers 13 residues, taking in both the cysteine and the phenylalanine. Just the 39-base CDR3 DNA is kept, in frame starting at base 1. The germline V gene (reference sequence) gives CDR1 as LGHDT and CDR2 as YNNKEL. At the junction V is shortened by 1 base and J by 6 bases, with 6 bases in between. This clonotype was obtained from a boy younger than two with Wiskott-Aldrich syndrome, due to receive a stem cell transplant. The sequence joins TRBV3-1 to TRBJ2-2; D gene: possibly TRBD2, on 5 matching bases. The source material was PBMCs, sampled before TCRalphabeta/CD19-depleted stem cell transplant. The CDR3 in this case is CASSQGRPGELFF. The DNA sequence reads TGTGCCAGCAGCCAAGGGAGGCCCGGGGAGCTGTTTTTT.